This T cell receptor beta chain emerged from a study of a mutant IDH1 vaccine in newly diagnosed glioma. Study-wide context: Patients underwent eight vaccinations, which took place in weeks 1, 3, 5, 7, 11, 15, 19 and 23. Most patients had received both radiotherapy and temozolomide, the prior options being radiotherapy, temozolomide, or both.

Concerning this clone: Its specificity is not known.

This table comes from immunoSEQ multiplex PCR, and its TCRdb copy is limited to in-frame clones, with some not included. Of 110,000 or so clones in the sample, almost 90% are singletons; the top ten hold around 0.61%. There are 13 residues in the CDR3. The ends were cut back, 4 bases at V and 4 bases at J, with 8 bases in the middle. Germline loops: CDR1 MDHEN, CDR2 SYDVKM. Time point specified: week 11, during vaccination. The content of each vaccine dose was 300 ug of mutant IDH1 20-mer peptide, and topical imiquimod accompanied it. The sequence was obtained from a woman in her fifties or sixties with glioma. Specimen: PBMCs, collected from a glioma patient whose treatment included an IDH1 peptide vaccine. This chain uses TRBV28 with TRBJ2-1, with a tentative D call TRBD2 (5 bases). The CDR3 DNA is TGTGCCAGCAGTTCGGGGAGTTACAATGAGCAGTTCTTC. It codes for CASSSGSYNEQFF.